This entry lists 8 T cell receptor beta chains sequenced from one sample in a study of OX40 agonist ivuxolimab in advanced cancers. Using immunoSEQ multiplex PCR, the repertoire was profiled, and TCRdb retains in-frame clones only, with some absent. The sample lists some 7,000 clones; 79% were seen once. The source was CD4+ or CD8+ T cells sorted from blood, collected in a trial of the OX40 agonist ivuxolimab. These receptors were taken from an adult with an advanced solid tumor such as melanoma, head and neck, liver or kidney cancer.

The J gene is TRBJ2-1, the V gene TRBV11-2, with TRBD2 matching 10 bases. Germline CDR1 SGHAT, CDR2 FQNNGV. The CDR3 consists of 18 residues. The junction had 15 bases not matched to a gene; V was cut back by 1 base and J by 9 bases. DNA for the CDR3: TGTGCCAGCAGCTTAGGGACAGGGCAGACTTCTAGCGGGGGTGAGCAGTTCTTC. The encoded protein is CASSLGTGQTSSGGEQFF. Using reference TRBV11-2 and TRBJ2-1 for the parts outside the CDR3, the full variable domain is EAGVAQSPRYKIIEKRQSVAFWCNPISGHATLYWYQQILGQGPKLLIQFQNNGVVDDSQLPKDRFSAERLKGVDSTLKIQPAKLEDSAVYLCASSLGTGQTSSGGEQFFGPGTRLTVL.

V gene TRBV9 combines with J gene TRBJ2-3, with 8 bases identical to TRBD2. This CDR3 comprises 16 residues. The V segment lost 0 bases and the J segment 1 base; nucleotides outside the gene matches: 4. The germline gives CDR1 SGDLS, CDR2 YYNGEE. The DNA for the CDR3 is TGTGCCAGCAGCGTAGTGGCGGGAGGAGGCACAGATACGCAGTATTTT. Amino acid sequence: CASSVVAGGGTDTQYF.

V is TRBV27 and J is TRBJ2-7; TRBD1 matches 7 bases. Germline trimming cut 2 bases from V and 0 bases from J; bases unmatched to any gene: 4. The CDR3 length is 15 residues. Germline assignment: CDR1 MNHEY and CDR2 SMNVEV (reference sequence). In DNA form, the CDR3 reads TGTGCCAGCAGTTTAACAGGGGTCGGCTCCTACGAGCAGTACTTC. This codes for CASSLTGVGSYEQYF.

The rearrangement links TRBV28 to TRBJ2-1; either TRBD1 or TRBD2 may supply D (5 bases each). Germline loops: CDR1 MDHEN, CDR2 SYDVKM. This CDR3 has 15 residues. V was trimmed by 1 base and J by 5 bases, leaving 12 bases between them. DNA for the CDR3: TGTGCCAGCAGTTTATCCGGGACCATCAACAATGAGCAGTTCTTC. Translated: CASSLSGTINNEQFF.

The J gene is TRBJ2-7, the V gene TRBV19, with 8 bases that match TRBD1. The CDR3 extends over 15 amino acids. Germline CDR1 and CDR2: LNHDA and SQIVND (reference sequence). The ends lost 3 bases at V and 3 bases at J; junction bases unmatched: 7. The CDR3: CASSISTGEIYEQYF. CDR3 DNA sequence: TGTGCCAGTAGTATTTCGACAGGGGAGATCTACGAGCAGTACTTC.

V is TRBV9 and J is TRBJ1-2; TRBD1 is a possible D gene (5 bases). The germline V gene has CDR1 SGDLS and CDR2 YYNGEE. This CDR3 has 16 amino acids. The germline V and J ends were trimmed by 0 bases and 3 bases, with 15 bases remaining between them. CDR3 nucleotides: TGTGCCAGCAGCGTAGCTGTGGCCCGAGGGGACTATGGCTACACCTTC. Residues: CASSVAVARGDYGYTF.

The chain is built from TRBV7-8 and TRBJ2-7, with 8 bases lining up with TRBD2. Trimming cost V 4 bases and J 0 bases; bases outside gene matches: 5. Germline assignment: CDR1 SGHVS and CDR2 FQNEAQ. CDR3 size: 15 residues. Here the CDR3 DNA reads TGTGCCAGCAGCTGGGAGCGGGGGAACTCCTACGAGCAGTACTTC. Its protein product is CASSWERGNSYEQYF. Supplemented by reference TRBV7-8 and TRBJ2-7, the full variable domain reads GAGVSQSPRYKVAKRGQDVALRCDPISGHVSLFWYQQALGQGPEFLTYFQNEAQLDKSGLPSDRFFAERPEGSVSTLKIQRTQQEDSAVYLCASSWERGNSYEQYFGPGTRLTVT.

This chain joins TRBV5-5 and TRBJ1-4; 11 nucleotides line up with TRBD1. The V gene end was trimmed by 0 bases and the J gene end by 6 bases; junction bases not matched to a gene: 4. This CDR3 region has 16 residues. Germline assignment: CDR1 SGHKS and CDR2 YYEKEE (reference sequence). This CDR3 reads CASSLVGQGAYEKLFF. The CDR3, as DNA: TGTGCCAGCAGCTTGGTAGGACAGGGGGCTTATGAAAAACTGTTTTTT.